The clone carrying this TCR beta chain has just one count. V gave up 0 bases and J gave up 9 bases, with 4 bases separating them. The CDR3 is 11 residues long. Germline V gene data show CDR1 as SGHDT and CDR2 as YYEEEE. The sample comes from a study of STAT5B mutations in CD4+ large granular lymphocyte leukemia. TCRdb's table, derived via immunoSEQ multiplex PCR, lists solely in-frame clones and lacks some. The sample contains about 26,000 clones, around 81% of which appear only once. The receptor comes from a human donor in good health. Material: CD4+ T cells from blood buffy coats. The chain is built from TRBV5-6 and TRBJ2-1; D unclear. Here the CDR3 DNA reads TGTGCCAGCAGCTTGGCGTTTGAGCAGTTCTTC. Protein: CASSLAFEQFF.